This T cell receptor (beta chain) is from a study of blood T cell repertoires in COVID-19 (dated by TCRdb to the early 2020s). About the investigation overall: The collaborator samples originated in the United States, Italy and Spain and spanned the acute and convalescent phases of COVID-19. The prospective study material was composed of cDNA or gDNA derived from T cells, B-cell-depleted T cells, or PBMCs. The dataset comprised deeply sampled blood TCRbeta repertoires from subjects exposed to, actively infected with, or recovered from COVID-19. The repertoires were released in a freely available public database intended as a resource for research on the immune response to SARS-CoV-2. The samples were drawn from the first 160 participants of the ongoing ImmuneRACE study and from 950 to 1,500 subjects provided by 6 global collaborators. A de-identified subject ID, COVID-19 status, age in years and sex were almost always included in the sample metadata. Where available, HLA class I and class II types were obtained from metadata supplied by the sample provider rather than from assay-based typing. What the work shows at the level of the full study, not this receptor alone: Clinical and demographic metadata were provided uncurated, with the amount varying by source and participant.

In the prospective study, participants were roughly 18 to 95 years old, resided in fewer than 25 geographic areas of the United States, and were enrolled through a virtual design. In the prospective study, participants were assigned to cohorts based on the clinical history participants reported in a screening survey and a study questionnaire. For ImmuneRACE Cohort 3, a participant was defined as recovered based on two consecutive negative NP/OP PCR tests, clearance by a healthcare professional, or resolution of symptoms. In the prospective study, mobile phlebotomists collected whole blood, serum and a nasopharyngeal or oropharyngeal swab from each participant. Prospective study participants could optionally give additional blood draws and questionnaires over an approximately 2-month period. Before DNA extraction, prospective study blood samples were shipped either frozen or at room temperature.

Details on this clone: Its antigen remains unidentified. Base qualities were left out, and no much larger clone turns up one base away.

TCRbeta CDR3 regions were amplified from genomic DNA by means of the immunoSEQ Assay, a bias-controlled multiplex PCR. Concerning the study's data processing: Nucleated cell counts per sample were estimated from amplification of reference gene primers within the assay. To quantify the absolute abundance of each unique TCRbeta CDR3 rearrangement, sequence reads were collapsed and filtered. For each sample, productive Simpson clonality was calculated by taking the square root of Simpson's diversity index across productive rearrangements. This immuneACCESS table, as held by TCRdb, lists in-frame sequences with V and J called but not all clones. Of the missing ones, under half trace to an unresolved V gene in checked studies; the others have no known cause. The DNA was the basis for D and trimming; V, J and clone size are from that table. Within this sample are 400,000 or so clones, with around 90% of them counted one time only. Approximately 0.55% of the sample lies in the top ten.

Trimming removed 4 bases from V and 1 base from J, leaving 9 bases between the germline ends. Including cysteine and phenylalanine, the CDR3 has 14 amino acids. Only the CDR3 portion is preserved as DNA: 42 bases, with reading frame beginning at the first base. CDR1 and CDR2 were assigned from the germline V gene as SGHRS and YFSETQ. This sequence originates from a man between 18 and 29 years old who had recovered from COVID-19. The rearrangement combines TRBV5-1 with TRBJ1-3, with an unclear D gene assignment. The material sequenced was PBMCs or T cells enriched from blood (not recorded which). DNA sequence: TGCGCCAGCAGCCCAGAGGGATCTGGAAACACCATATATTTT. This gives the protein CASSPEGSGNTIYF.